This T cell receptor beta chain was identified during a study of CD8+CD57+ T cells in acquired aplastic anemia. Study-wide background: The mean DNA yield obtained from sorted CD4+ and CD8+ cells came to around 3 ug.

V was pared by 6 bases and J by 7 bases, with 30 bases between. This CDR3 is 17 amino acids long. Germline V lookup: CDR1 DFQATT, CDR2 SNEGSKA (reference sequence). Genomic DNA constituted the template upon which TCR beta VDJ and CDR3 profiling was performed. TCRdb re-derived calls from the reads in MiXCR, one entry per CDR3 protein. The sample holds over 150,000 distinct CDR3 sequences, 65% to 75% seen once. The authors sequenced patients whose flow cytometry had shown CD8+CD57+ cell expansion. Study observations and caveats: There were twenty-nine CD8+ CDR3 sequences that occurred in both patients and controls.

This clonotype was counted only a few times. Its specificity is unknown. The genes are TRBV20-1 and TRBJ2-5; maybe TRBD1 (5 bases). The sequence came from a human donor with aplastic anemia. Material for sequencing was sorted CD4+, CD8+, or CD8+CD57+ T cells (not recorded which) from PBMCs. CDR3 DNA: TGCAGTGCCGCAGTGGGTGGTGGCTTTCAGGGTAGGATGACCCAGTACTTC. Its translation: CSAAVGGGFQGRMTQYF.